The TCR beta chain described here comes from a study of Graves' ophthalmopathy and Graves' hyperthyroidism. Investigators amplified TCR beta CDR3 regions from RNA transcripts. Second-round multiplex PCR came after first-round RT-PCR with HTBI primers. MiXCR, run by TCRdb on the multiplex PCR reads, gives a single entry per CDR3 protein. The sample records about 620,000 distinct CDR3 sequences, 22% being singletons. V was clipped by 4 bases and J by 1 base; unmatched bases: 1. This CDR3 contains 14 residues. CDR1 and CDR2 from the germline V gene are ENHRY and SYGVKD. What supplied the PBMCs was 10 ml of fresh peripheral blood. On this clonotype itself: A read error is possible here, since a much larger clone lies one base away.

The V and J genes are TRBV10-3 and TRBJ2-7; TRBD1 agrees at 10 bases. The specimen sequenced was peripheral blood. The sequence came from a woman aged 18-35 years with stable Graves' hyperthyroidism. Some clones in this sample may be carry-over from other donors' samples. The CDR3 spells CAISGTGGSYEQYV. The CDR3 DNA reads TGTGCCATCAGTGGGACAGGGGGTTCCTACGAGCAGTACGTC.